The T cell receptor beta chain under discussion was sequenced for a study of T cell responses to AZD1222 COVID-19 vaccine. Sequenced by immunoSEQ multiplex PCR; TCRdb stores in-frame clones only, minus some. The table shows 150,000 to 200,000 clones, with 85% to 90% occurring only once. Findings and limits, study-wide: Targeting of unmutated variant regions was reportedly seen in nearly half of spike-specific TCRs. Clonal diversity was possibly underestimated, and the donors were mostly white British, with more females.

In the case of this clone: The antigen is not known.

This material consisted of peripheral blood, taken 28 days after the second AZD1222 dose. The sequence was collected from an adult who received the AZD1222 COVID-19 vaccine.

CDR3 nucleotides: TGCGCCAGCAGCCCAGGGGTCGCAGGGAGAGAGACCCAGTACTTC. Encoded protein: CASSPGVAGRETQYF. The V call is TRBV4-3, the J call TRBJ2-5; TRBD1 might be the D (6 bases). CDR3 size: 15 residues. Germline V gives CDR1 LGHNA, CDR2 YSLEER. Deletions cut 4 bases from V and 4 bases from J, with 16 bases between.